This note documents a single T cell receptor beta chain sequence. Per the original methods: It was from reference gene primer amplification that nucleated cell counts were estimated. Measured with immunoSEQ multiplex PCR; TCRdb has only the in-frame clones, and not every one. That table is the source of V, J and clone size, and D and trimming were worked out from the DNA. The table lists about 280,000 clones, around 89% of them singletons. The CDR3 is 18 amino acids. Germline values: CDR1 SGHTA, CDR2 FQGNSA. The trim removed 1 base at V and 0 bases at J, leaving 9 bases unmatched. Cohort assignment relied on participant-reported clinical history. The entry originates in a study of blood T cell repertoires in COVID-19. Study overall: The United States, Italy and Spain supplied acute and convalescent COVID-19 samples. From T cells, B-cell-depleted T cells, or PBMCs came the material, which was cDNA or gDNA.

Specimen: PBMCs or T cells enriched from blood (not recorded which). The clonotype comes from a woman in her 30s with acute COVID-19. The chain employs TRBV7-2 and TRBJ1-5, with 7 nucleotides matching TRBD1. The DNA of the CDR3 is TGTGCCAGCAGCTTAGACGGGTCAGGGGGACATAGCAATCAGCCCCAGCATTTT. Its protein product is CASSLDGSGGHSNQPQHF.